Included here is one T cell receptor (beta chain) sequence, with context. Profiling relied on immunoSEQ multiplex PCR, and the TCRdb table lists in-frame clones only, not all of them. The sample records around 69,000 clones, approximately 90% being singletons. This sample is drawn from a study of PD-L1 blockade in urothelial cancer. Looking at the study overall: Investigators checked blood 3 weeks (second dose) and 6 weeks after treatment start. Blood gave a median approximately 130,000 T cells.

Regarding time point: peripheral blood 6 weeks after treatment start. Each patient gave between 1 and 8 samples, pretreatment and on-treatment. The CDR3 totals 15 residues. With 7 bases removed from V and 7 bases from J, the gap between germline ends came to 20 bases. CDR1 is LNHDA and CDR2 is SQIVND in the germline V gene (reference sequence). This sample comprised PBMCs, obtained around atezolizumab (anti-PD-L1) treatment. The sequence was collected from a woman aged 80 or older with urothelial cancer. J is TRBJ1-5 and V is TRBV19; TRBD1 is a possible D gene (6 bases). The CDR3 DNA is TGTGCCAGTAAAATGGGGGACAAGTTCGCCCAGCCCCAGCATTTT. Protein product: CASKMGDKFAQPQHF.